These 32 T cell receptor beta chains share one sample of origin, sequenced in a study of blood T cell repertoires in COVID-19. Sequencing used immunoSEQ multiplex PCR; TCRdb keeps in-frame clones, though not all of them. This sample has about 170,000 clones, with roughly 91% found just once. Sequencing input: peripheral blood. Every receptor here comes from a man in his late teens or twenties with COVID-19, enrolled during active disease.

This chain connects TRBV6-2 or TRBV6-3 to TRBJ2-7; D remains unclear. Per germline, CDR1 MNHEY and CDR2 SVGEGT. V lost 2 bases and J lost 7, with 21 bases in between. This CDR3 contains 16 residues. In nucleotides, the CDR3 is TGTGCCAGCAGTTACCACTCCTTTCCCTCTTCGAGGGAGCAGTACTTC. This sequence encodes CASSYHSFPSSREQYF.

The genes are TRBV6-9 and TRBJ1-3, with D perhaps TRBD1 (6 bases). The germline CDR1 and CDR2 sequences are MNHGY and SVAAGI. This CDR3 has 15 residues. Trimming took 2 bases from V and 2 from J, leaving 10 bases between them. The CDR3 protein is CASSYEAGAGNTIYF. CDR3 DNA sequence: TGTGCCAGCAGTTATGAGGCAGGGGCTGGAAACACCATATATTTT.

A single count supports this clone. The chain carries TRBV28 and TRBJ2-2; perhaps TRBD1 as D (5 bases). Germline-derived CDR1 and CDR2 are MDHEN and SYDVKM. V lost 7 bases and J 6 bases, leaving 9 bases between the germline ends. This CDR3 has 12 amino acids. The DNA for the CDR3 is TGTGCCAGCACCTGGGGCTCCGGGGAGCTGTTTTTT. Its protein product is CASTWGSGELFF.

The chain couples TRBV28 to TRBJ1-2, with 9 bases lining up with TRBD1. The CDR3 has 14 amino acids. Germline loops: CDR1 MDHEN, CDR2 SYDVKM. With 7 bases clipped from V and 4 bases from J, the junction kept 7 bases outside the gene matches. The CDR3 bases are TGTGCCAGCATCCAAGGGGACAGGGTCTATGGCTACACCTTC. Its translation is CASIQGDRVYGYTF.

This clone was detected once. The gene calls are TRBV7-9 and TRBJ2-7; 7 nucleotides line up with TRBD2. There are 16 residues in the CDR3. V lost 5 bases to trimming and J lost 11 bases; unmatched junction nucleotides: 21. Germline CDR1 reads SEHNR; CDR2 reads FQNEAQ (reference sequence). CDR3 sequence: CASSQSSAAGVRGKYF. The CDR3 DNA is TGTGCCAGCAGCCAGTCGTCGGCTGCGGGAGTAAGAGGGAAGTACTTC.

The chain has TRBV7-9 and TRBJ1-5; D might be TRBD1 (5 bases). CDR1 SEHNR and CDR2 FQNEAQ come from the germline V gene (reference sequence). This CDR3 contains 15 residues. V was shortened by 1 base and J by 1 base, with 8 bases between the two germline ends. The CDR3 sequence is CASSLGGGSNQPQHF. The DNA of the CDR3 is TGTGCCAGCAGCTTAGGCGGGGGGAGCAATCAGCCCCAGCATTTT.

The rearrangement uses TRBV19 and TRBJ2-1; 10 nucleotides align to TRBD2. Losses at the gene ends were 7 bases for V and 7 bases for J; bases not matched to a gene: 10. Germline assignment: CDR1 LNHDA and CDR2 SQIVND (reference sequence). The CDR3 totals 15 residues. Here the CDR3 DNA reads TGTGCCAGTAAGGGAGCGGGAGGGCCCGGGAATGAGCAGTTCTTC. Residues: CASKGAGGPGNEQFF.

The V and J genes are TRBV5-6 and TRBJ2-1; TRBD1 agrees at 7 bases. Trimming removed 0 bases from V and 4 bases from J; junction bases left unmatched: 4. CDR1 SGHDT and CDR2 YYEEEE come from the germline V gene. CDR3 length equals 15 residues. The DNA of the CDR3 is TGTGCCAGCAGCTTGGCCCCGACAGGGTACAATGAGCAGTTCTTC. This gives the protein CASSLAPTGYNEQFF.

Remarks on this clone: A read error may produce the germline difference seen at one junction end. V gene TRBV5-6 combines with J gene TRBJ1-4, with 8 bases lining up with TRBD1. Looked up from germline, CDR1 is SGHDT and CDR2 is YYEEEE. This CDR3 has 15 residues. CDR3 bases: TGTGCCAGCAGCTTTACCGGACAGGGCGATGAAAAACTGCTTTTT. This sequence encodes CASSFTGQGDEKLLF.

The rearrangement joins TRBV6-2 or TRBV6-3 to TRBJ2-7; TRBD1 matches at 7 bases. V was pared by 7 bases and J by 5 bases, with 5 bases of the junction left unmatched. This CDR3 has 12 residues. Germline V gene data show CDR1 as MNHEY and CDR2 as SVGEGT. The DNA for the CDR3 is TGTGCCAGCACCCCGGACAGGCACGAGCAGTACTTC. It yields the protein CASTPDRHEQYF.

This sequence joins TRBV7-3 and TRBJ2-2; TRBD2 aligns across 11 bases. V lost 5 bases, J lost 4 bases, and 15 bases stayed unmatched. The germline gives CDR1 SGHTA, CDR2 FQGTGA. The CDR3 has 19 residues. CDR3 coding DNA: TGTGCCAGCAGCCCCTTCCGGGCTAGCGGGAGGCGCGGCACCGGGGAGCTGTTTTTT. As protein: CASSPFRASGRRGTGELFF.

The V call is TRBV9, the J call TRBJ1-1, with 8 bases matching TRBD1. The CDR3 extends over 13 amino acids. J was trimmed by 1 base and V by 10 bases; bases with no gene match: 6. Per the germline V gene, CDR1 is SGDLS and CDR2 is YYNGEE. The CDR3 nucleotides are TGTGCCGCCGGACAGGGATGGAACACTGAAGCTTTCTTT. Protein: CAAGQGWNTEAFF.

This clone has only one observation. The chain employs TRBV10-3 and TRBJ2-7; 12 bases are a match to TRBD2. V gave up 4 bases and J gave up 1 base; unmatched junction bases: 5. Germline V gene lookup returns CDR1 ENHRY and CDR2 SYGVKD. This CDR3 contains 16 residues. The CDR3 region is CAISVLAGGPSYEQYF. The CDR3 DNA is TGTGCCATCAGTGTCCTAGCGGGAGGGCCTTCCTACGAGCAGTACTTC.

This chain joins TRBV6-2 or TRBV6-3 and TRBJ2-7, with unresolved D. Germline V gene sequence: CDR1 MNHEY, CDR2 SVGEGT. V lost 2 bases to trimming and J lost 0 bases, with 11 bases between them. The CDR3 runs to 15 residues. CDR3 bases: TGTGCCAGCAGTTACCCTCCCCCGGGCTCCTACGAGCAGTACTTC. It yields the protein CASSYPPPGSYEQYF.

This clone was found a few times. The V and J genes are TRBV19 and TRBJ2-7; TRBD1 is a possible D gene (6 bases). This CDR3 has 14 residues. Germline-derived CDR1 and CDR2 are LNHDA and SQIVND (reference sequence). Trimming pared 4 bases from V and 2 bases from J, leaving 12 bases between. This chain's CDR3 is CASSRPGQTYEQYF. The CDR3 nucleotides read TGTGCCAGTAGTAGGCCGGGACAAACCTACGAGCAGTACTTC.

The rearrangement links TRBV28 to TRBJ2-1; the match to TRBD2 covers 7 bases. This CDR3 has 15 amino acids. The trim removed 6 bases at V and 5 bases at J, leaving 10 bases unmatched. CDR1 MDHEN and CDR2 SYDVKM come from the germline V gene. CDR3 sequence (DNA): TGTGCCAGCAGCTCCGCGGGAGAGGGACACAATGAGCAGTTCTTC. Residues: CASSSAGEGHNEQFF.

As regards this clone: The junction does not match germline at one end; this may be a read error. The CDR3 protein is CASRDRVDGGEKLLF. The CDR3 region has the DNA TGTGCCAGCCGGGACAGGGTCGATGGCGGCGAAAAACTGCTTTTT. This sequence joins TRBV27 and TRBJ1-4; 9 bases line up with TRBD1. The CDR3 runs 15 residues. Germline loops: CDR1 MNHEY, CDR2 SMNVEV (reference sequence).

This rearrangement joins TRBV30 to TRBJ2-7; TRBD1 aligns across 8 bases. Per the germline V gene, CDR1 is GTSNPN and CDR2 is SVGIG (reference sequence). Unmatched junction bases numbered 8, after V lost 3 bases and J lost 4 bases. This CDR3 is 14 amino acids long. The CDR3 coding sequence is TGTGCCTGGAGCCCAGCAGGGGGCAGGTACGAGCAGTACTTC. Amino acid sequence: CAWSPAGGRYEQYF.

The genes are TRBV7-8 and TRBJ1-5; TRBD1 might be the D (5 bases). CDR1 is SGHVS, CDR2 FQNEAQ, per germline. Trimming left V 7 bases short and J 10 bases short, with 20 bases between. This CDR3 is built from 14 residues. The CDR3 reads CASTGGGPFRPQHF. Here the CDR3 DNA reads TGTGCCAGCACCGGGGGGGGTCCCTTTCGTCCCCAGCATTTT.

This sequence joins TRBV5-6 and TRBJ2-7, with 7 bases that match TRBD1. The V segment lost 0 bases and the J segment 4 bases; nucleotides outside the gene matches: 7. The length of the CDR3 is 15 residues. Germline CDR1 reads SGHDT; CDR2 reads YYEEEE. The CDR3 sequence is CASSLGQGGRYEQYF. Written as DNA, the CDR3 is TGTGCCAGCAGCTTGGGACAGGGTGGACGGTACGAGCAGTACTTC. The full variable domain, completed using reference TRBV5-6 and TRBJ2-7, is DAGVTQSPTHLIKTRGQQVTLRCSPKSGHDTVSWYQQALGQGPQFIFQYYEEEERQRGNFPDRFSGHQFPNYSSELNVNALLLGDSALYLCASSLGQGGRYEQYFGPGTRLTVT.

This clone occurred a few times. The chain joins TRBV28 to TRBJ1-1; 9 nucleotides align to TRBD1. Unmatched junction bases numbered 16, after V lost 6 bases and J lost 11 bases. This CDR3 comprises 15 residues. Germline values: CDR1 MDHEN, CDR2 SYDVKM. The CDR3 bases are TGTGCCAGCAGCAATTCCGGGACAGGGAGGGAATGGGCTTTCTTT. This codes for CASSNSGTGREWAFF.

J is TRBJ2-2 and V is TRBV5-1; D may be TRBD2 (5 bases). Trimming left V 4 bases short and J 0 bases short, with 13 bases between. Germline lookup yields CDR1 SGHRS and CDR2 YFSETQ. CDR3 length equals 16 residues. The CDR3 DNA follows: TGCGCCAGCAGCCCGGGAAGAAGAGCGAACACCGGGGAGCTGTTTTTT. Its translation: CASSPGRRANTGELFF. Using reference TRBV5-1 and TRBJ2-2 for the parts outside the CDR3, the full variable domain is KAGVTQTPRYLIKTRGQQVTLSCSPISGHRSVSWYQQTPGQGLQFLFEYFSETQRNKGNFPGRFSGRQFSNSRSEMNVSTLELGDSALYLCASSPGRRANTGELFFGEGSRLTVL.

This chain joins TRBV28 and TRBJ1-6; TRBD1 aligns across 7 bases. Germline V gene lookup returns CDR1 MDHEN and CDR2 SYDVKM. The ends lost 3 bases at V and 6 bases at J; junction bases unmatched: 5. The CDR3 sequence is 15 residues long. CDR3: CASSLAGQTNSPLHF. DNA for the CDR3: TGTGCCAGCAGTTTGGCGGGACAGACTAATTCACCCCTCCACTTT.

V usage is TRBV24-1 and J usage is TRBJ2-1, with D perhaps TRBD2 (5 bases). Per germline, CDR1 KGHDR and CDR2 SFDVKD. The CDR3 is 16 amino acids. The V gene lost 4 bases and the J gene lost 7 bases, with 19 bases spanning the gap. CDR3 loop: CATSDPRWGASNEQFF. The CDR3 nucleotides are TGTGCCACCAGTGACCCCCGGTGGGGAGCTAGTAATGAGCAGTTCTTC.

CDR3 coding DNA: TGTGCCAGCAGCCAAGGAACTAGCGGATCCTACTACGAGCAGTACTTC. The encoded protein is CASSQGTSGSYYEQYF. V usage is TRBV4-2 and J usage is TRBJ2-7; 8 bases line up with TRBD2. The J segment lost 3 bases and the V segment lost 1 base, leaving 8 bases of the junction unmatched. CDR1 LGHNA and CDR2 YNFKEQ come from the germline V gene. The CDR3 contains 16 residues.

The chain is built from TRBV21-1 and TRBJ1-3. TRBV21-1 is deemed a pseudogene. There are 16 residues in the CDR3. CDR3 amino acids: CASILMGGDSGNTIYF. DNA of the CDR3: TGTGCCAGCATCTTAATGGGAGGGGACTCTGGAAACACCATATATTTT.

This chain uses TRBV19 with TRBJ1-5; 7 bases match TRBD1. Germline CDR1 LNHDA, CDR2 SQIVND (reference sequence). CDR3 length: 17 residues. J was trimmed by 4 bases and V by 4 bases; bases with no gene match: 13. The CDR3 is CASSTQQSRGPNQPQHF. DNA of the CDR3: TGTGCCAGTAGTACCCAACAGTCAAGGGGGCCGAATCAGCCCCAGCATTTT.

The genes are TRBV27 and TRBJ1-5, with TRBD1 matching over 8 bases. CDR3 size: 13 residues. CDR1 is MNHEY, CDR2 SMNVEV, per germline (reference sequence). Trimming removed 6 bases from V and 7 bases from J; junction bases left unmatched: 5. CDR3 nucleotides: TGTGCCAGCAGGACAGGGGCGGGACAGCCCCAGCATTTT. Its protein is CASRTGAGQPQHF.

This clone has only one observation. The chain combines TRBV10-3 with TRBJ1-1; perhaps TRBD1 as D (5 bases). Between the trimmed V and J ends, which lost 3 bases and 0 bases, there was a span of 11 bases. The CDR3 spans 15 residues. Germline CDR1 is ENHRY and CDR2 is SYGVKD. In nucleotides, the CDR3 is TGTGCCATCAGTGACGTTGGGGCGATGAACACTGAAGCTTTCTTT. It is translated as CAISDVGAMNTEAFF.

This chain joins TRBV15 and TRBJ2-7; 8 nucleotides agree with TRBD1. The CDR3 has 15 residues. The V gene end was trimmed by 5 bases and the J gene end by 0 bases; junction bases not matched to a gene: 6. Germline CDR1 is LNHNV and CDR2 is YYDKDF (reference sequence). CDR3 amino acids: CATSGGQGSSYEQYF. For the CDR3, the DNA is TGTGCCACCAGCGGAGGACAGGGAAGCTCCTACGAGCAGTACTTC.

The V gene is TRBV28, the J gene TRBJ2-5; D perhaps matches TRBD1 (5 bases). V lost 4 bases to trimming and J lost 2 bases, with 14 bases between them. From germline, CDR1 is MDHEN and CDR2 SYDVKM. The CDR3 consists of 15 residues. Here the CDR3 reads CASSSLTEIQETQYF. In DNA form, the CDR3 reads TGTGCCAGCAGTTCACTGACAGAGATTCAAGAGACCCAGTACTTC.

J is TRBJ1-1 and V is TRBV7-8; 9 nucleotides agree with TRBD1. Germline assignment: CDR1 SGHVS and CDR2 FQNEAQ. The CDR3 consists of 16 residues. With 5 bases clipped from V and 5 bases from J, the junction kept 12 bases outside the gene matches. CDR3: CASSPLRTGARTEAFF. CDR3 sequence (DNA): TGTGCCAGCAGCCCCCTAAGGACAGGGGCTAGGACTGAAGCTTTCTTT.